This T cell receptor (beta chain) emerged from a study of cytomegalovirus exposure and HLA in healthy donors. The CDR3 sequence is 14 residues long. The germline CDR1 and CDR2 sequences are LNHDA and SQIVND (reference sequence). Trimming shortened V by 6 bases and J by 2 bases, and 11 bases separated the two germline ends. Comment on this clone: Antigen specificity is unknown.

13 Jbeta primers and 60 Vbeta primers were used for the PCR. Generated by immunoSEQ multiplex PCR, the TCRdb table keeps only in-frame clones and is missing some. The sample contains about 190,000 clones, more than 75% of which appear only once. Overall study results and limits: Researchers left out some V segments, among them TRBV6-2 and TRBV6-3, as indistinguishable.

The sequencing sample was made of PBMCs. This clonotype originated in a woman aged 50 to 65 in good health and CMV-seropositive. The chain employs TRBV19 and TRBJ1-5; D is undetermined. The CDR3 region is CASREGPGNQPQHF. CDR3 coding DNA: TGTGCCAGTAGAGAGGGCCCGGGCAATCAGCCCCAGCATTTT.